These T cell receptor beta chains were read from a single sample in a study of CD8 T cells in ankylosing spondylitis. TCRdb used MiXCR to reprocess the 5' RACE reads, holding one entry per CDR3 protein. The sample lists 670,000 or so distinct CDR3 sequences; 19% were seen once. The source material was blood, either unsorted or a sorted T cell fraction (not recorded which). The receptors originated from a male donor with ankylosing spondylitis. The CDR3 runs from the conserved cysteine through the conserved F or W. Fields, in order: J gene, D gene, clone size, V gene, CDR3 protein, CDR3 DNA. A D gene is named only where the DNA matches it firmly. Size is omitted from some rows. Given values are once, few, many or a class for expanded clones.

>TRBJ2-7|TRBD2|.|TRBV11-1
CASSPLGLAGGTSYEQYF
TGTGCCAGCAGCCCCCTGGGACTAGCGGGGGGCACCTCCTACGAGCAGTACTTC
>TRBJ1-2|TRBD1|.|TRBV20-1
CSARGGQTPGQGYYGYTF
TGCAGTGCCCGGGGGGGTCAGACACCGGGACAGGGTTACTATGGCTACACCTTC
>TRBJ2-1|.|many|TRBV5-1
CASRALGTGNEQFF
TGCGCCAGCCGAGCACTGGGTACGGGCAATGAGCAGTTCTTC
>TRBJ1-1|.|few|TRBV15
CATSQARRTAAFF
TGTGCCACCAGCCAGGCAAGGAGGACCGCGGCTTTCTTT
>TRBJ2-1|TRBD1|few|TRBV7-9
CASSHRDRPYNEQFF
TGTGCCAGCAGCCATCGGGACAGACCCTACAATGAGCAGTTCTTC
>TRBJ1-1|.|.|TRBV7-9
CASSPNRENLEAFF
TGTGCCAGCAGCCCCAACAGGGAGAATCTGGAAGCTTTCTTT
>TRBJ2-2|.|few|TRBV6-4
CASSDTSTGELFF
TGTGCCAGCAGTGACACTAGCACCGGGGAGCTGTTTTTT
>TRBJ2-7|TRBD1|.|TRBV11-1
CASSPPDRGRLTF
TGTGCCAGCAGCCCCCCTGACAGGGGCCGTCTAACCTTC
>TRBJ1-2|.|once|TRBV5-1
CASSLAGHTGTWDGYTF
TGCGCCAGCAGCTTGGCCGGGCATACAGGAACATGGGATGGCTACACCTTC
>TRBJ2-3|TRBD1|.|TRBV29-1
CSVEGTGESDTQYF
TGCAGCGTTGAGGGGACAGGGGAATCAGATACGCAGTATTTT
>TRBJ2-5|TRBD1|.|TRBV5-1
CASSLRGQGVRETQYF
TGCGCCAGCAGCTTGAGGGGACAGGGTGTCCGAGAGACCCAGTACTTC
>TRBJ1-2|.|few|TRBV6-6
CASSYSMEVRF
TGTGCCAGCAGTTACTCGATGGAGGTACGCTTC
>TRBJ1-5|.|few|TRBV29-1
CSVGWSNQPQHF
TGCAGCGTTGGATGGAGCAATCAGCCCCAGCATTTT
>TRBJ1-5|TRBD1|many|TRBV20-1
CSAPRQGTGGNQPQHF
TGCAGTGCCCCACGACAGGGGACTGGGGGCAATCAGCCCCAGCATTTT
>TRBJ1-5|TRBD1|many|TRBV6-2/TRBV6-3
CASRDRGNQPQHF
TGTGCCAGCAGAGACAGGGGCAATCAGCCCCAGCATTTT
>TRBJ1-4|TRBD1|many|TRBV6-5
CASSSGTVNEKLFF
TGTGCCAGCAGTTCCGGGACAGTTAATGAAAAACTGTTTTTT
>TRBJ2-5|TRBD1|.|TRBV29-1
CSVEARDRGRETQYF
TGCAGCGTTGAAGCACGGGACAGGGGGCGGGAGACCCAGTACTTC
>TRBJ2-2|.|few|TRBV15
CATSSGLDTGELFF
TGTGCCACCAGCAGTGGACTGGACACCGGGGAGCTGTTTTTT
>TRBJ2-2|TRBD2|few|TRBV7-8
CASSFSLAANTGELFF
TGTGCCAGCAGCTTCAGCCTAGCGGCGAACACCGGGGAGCTGTTTTTT
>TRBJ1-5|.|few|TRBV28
CASSLGRRGRNQPQHF
TGTGCCAGCAGTTTGGGCCGACGCGGGAGGAATCAGCCCCAGCATTTT
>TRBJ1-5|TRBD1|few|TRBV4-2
CASSPRPGTGGWRISNQPQHF
TGTGCCAGCAGCCCCCGTCCCGGGACAGGGGGTTGGCGAATAAGCAATCAGCCCCAGCATTTT
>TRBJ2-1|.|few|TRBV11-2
CASSLDLDNEQFF
TGTGCCAGCAGCTTAGATTTAGACAATGAGCAGTTCTTC
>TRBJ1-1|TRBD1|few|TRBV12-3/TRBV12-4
CASSRGQGRTEAFF
TGTGCCAGCAGTAGGGGACAGGGGCGTACTGAAGCTTTCTTT
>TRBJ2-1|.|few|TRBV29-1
CSADGSYNEQFF
TGCAGCGCCGACGGGTCCTACAATGAGCAGTTCTTC
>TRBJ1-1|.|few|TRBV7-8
CASSFREGESSEAFF
TGTGCCAGCAGCTTCCGAGAAGGGGAATCTTCTGAAGCTTTCTTT
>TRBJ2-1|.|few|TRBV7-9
CASSFRGAIDNEQFF
TGTGCCAGCAGCTTCAGGGGGGCTATCGACAATGAGCAGTTCTTC
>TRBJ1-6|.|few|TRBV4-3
CASSQATDNSPLHF
TGCGCCAGCAGCCAAGCGACCGATAATTCACCCCTCCACTTT
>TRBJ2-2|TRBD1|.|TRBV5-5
CASSGGQAPNTGELFF
TGTGCCAGCAGCGGAGGACAGGCGCCCAACACCGGGGAGCTGTTTTTT
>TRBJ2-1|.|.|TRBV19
CASRLGTLSSYNEQFF
TGTGCCAGTAGGCTAGGGACTCTCAGCTCCTACAATGAGCAGTTCTTC
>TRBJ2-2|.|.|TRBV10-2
CASSRAGRDTGELFF
TGCGCCAGCAGTCGAGCCGGGCGGGACACCGGGGAGCTGTTTTTT
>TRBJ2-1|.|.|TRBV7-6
CASSLASVPKQFF
TGTGCCAGCAGCTTAGCATCGGTCCCCAAGCAGTTCTTC
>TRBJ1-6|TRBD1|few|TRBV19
CASSPLTGVDSPLHF
TGTGCCAGTAGTCCCCTGACAGGGGTCGATTCACCCCTCCACTTT
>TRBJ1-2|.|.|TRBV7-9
CASSLGSGQRIYGYTF
TGTGCCAGCAGCTTGGGCTCGGGACAACGTATATATGGCTACACCTTC
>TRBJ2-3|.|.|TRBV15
CATSPLGYGTDTQYF
TGTGCCACCAGCCCGCTAGGGTATGGCACAGATACGCAGTATTTT
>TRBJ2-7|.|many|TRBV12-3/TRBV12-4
CASSPTPTPSGYEQYF
TGTGCCAGCAGCCCTACCCCAACTCCCTCTGGCTACGAGCAGTACTTC
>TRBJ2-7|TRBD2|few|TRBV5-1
CASSVAPSGSSYEQYF
TGCGCCAGCAGCGTGGCCCCTAGCGGGAGCTCCTACGAGCAGTACTTC
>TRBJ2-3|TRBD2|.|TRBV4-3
CASSQDSAGRAPDTQYF
TGCGCCAGCAGCCAAGATTCTGCCGGGAGGGCTCCAGATACGCAGTATTTT
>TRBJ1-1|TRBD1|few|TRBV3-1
CASSQTEGAEAFF
TGTGCCAGCAGCCAGACGGAGGGGGCGGAAGCTTTCTTT
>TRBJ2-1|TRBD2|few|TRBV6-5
CASMRGAAQFF
TGTGCCAGCATGCGGGGGGCGGCGCAGTTCTTC
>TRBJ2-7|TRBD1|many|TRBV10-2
CASSASGTGNPYEQYF
TGCGCCAGCAGTGCCTCCGGGACAGGGAATCCATACGAGCAGTACTTC
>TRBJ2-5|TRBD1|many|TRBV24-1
CATSDPDRVGETQYF
TGTGCCACCAGTGATCCTGACAGGGTTGGAGAGACCCAGTACTTC
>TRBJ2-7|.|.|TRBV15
CATSREGAFYEQYF
TGTGCCACCAGCAGGGAAGGGGCATTCTACGAGCAGTACTTC
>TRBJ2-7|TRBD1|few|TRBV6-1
CASTRTGRVGKQYF
TGTGCCAGCACTCGGACAGGTCGAGTCGGGAAGCAGTACTTC
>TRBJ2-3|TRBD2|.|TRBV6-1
CASSAREVNTDTQYF
TGTGCCAGCAGCGCGCGGGAGGTCAACACAGATACGCAGTATTTT
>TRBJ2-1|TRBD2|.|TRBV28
CASSLVLGRGSYNEQFF
TGTGCCAGCAGTTTGGTCCTCGGGAGGGGTTCCTACAATGAGCAGTTCTTC
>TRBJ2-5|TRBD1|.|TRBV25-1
CASSWGTGALQETQYF
TGTGCCAGCAGTTGGGGGACAGGGGCGCTCCAAGAGACCCAGTACTTC
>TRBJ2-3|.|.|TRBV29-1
CSGPRGPSTDTQYF
TGCAGCGGGCCGCGCGGCCCTAGCACAGATACGCAGTATTTT
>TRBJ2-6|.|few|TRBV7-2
CASSLVTLGSGANVLTF
TGTGCCAGCAGCTTAGTAACCCTTGGCTCTGGGGCCAACGTCCTGACTTTC
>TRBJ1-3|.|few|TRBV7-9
CASSPNTGFYGNTIYF
TGTGCCAGCAGCCCAAATACAGGGTTTTACGGAAACACCATATATTTT
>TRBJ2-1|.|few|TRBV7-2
CASSLVAAASYNEQFF
TGTGCCAGCAGCTTAGTGGCGGCAGCCTCCTACAATGAGCAGTTCTTC